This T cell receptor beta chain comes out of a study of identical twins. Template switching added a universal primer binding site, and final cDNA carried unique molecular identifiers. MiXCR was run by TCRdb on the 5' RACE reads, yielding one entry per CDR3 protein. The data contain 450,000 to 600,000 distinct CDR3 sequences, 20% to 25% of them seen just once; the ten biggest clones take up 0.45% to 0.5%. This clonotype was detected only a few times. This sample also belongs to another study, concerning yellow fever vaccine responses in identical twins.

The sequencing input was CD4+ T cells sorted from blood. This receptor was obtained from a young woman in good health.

As DNA, the CDR3 is TGTGCCACCAGTGACCCGGGGACAGGAGAAGGCTACACCTTC. It encodes CATSDPGTGEGYTF. This chain joins TRBV24-1 and TRBJ1-2; 8 nucleotides agree with TRBD1. After removal of 4 bases from V and 8 bases from J, the junction contained 8 bases not matched to a gene. The CDR3 consists of 14 residues. Germline V gives CDR1 KGHDR, CDR2 SFDVKD.